One and the same sample provided the 23 T cell receptor beta chains below, sequenced in a study of shared clonotypes between healthy human individuals. The method was immunoSEQ multiplex PCR; TCRdb's version includes in-frame clones alone and lacks a portion of them. The sample shows more than 2,000,000 clones, roughly nine tenths of them seen only once. The sample taken for sequencing was naive CD4+ T cells sorted from blood. Subset noted: CD45RA+ positively selected. The source is a man between 18 and 29 years old in good health.

The rearrangement uses TRBV6-1 and TRBJ1-2; D may be TRBD1 (6 bases). V was trimmed by 0 bases and J by 2 bases, leaving 16 bases between them. CDR3 size: 17 residues. In germline, CDR1 is MNHNS, CDR2 SASEGT. The DNA for the CDR3 is TGTGCCAGCAGTGAAGCGGAGTCAGACAGGACAAACTATGGCTACACCTTC. Translated, it gives CASSEAESDRTNYGYTF.

A single count supports this clone. V and J are TRBV7-9 and TRBJ2-5; 9 bases align to TRBD1. Germline V gives CDR1 SEHNR, CDR2 FQNEAQ (reference sequence). The J segment lost 5 bases and the V segment lost 5 bases, leaving 6 bases of the junction unmatched. The CDR3 consists of 14 residues. CDR3 residues: CASSLSTGGETQYF. As DNA, the CDR3 is TGTGCCAGCAGCCTATCGACAGGGGGTGAGACCCAGTACTTC.

The genes are TRBV11-2 and TRBJ2-1, with 10 bases fitting TRBD2. The V gene end was trimmed by 5 bases and the J gene end by 4 bases; junction bases not matched to a gene: 5. This CDR3 spans 15 amino acids. Germline V gene lookup returns CDR1 SGHAT and CDR2 FQNNGV. The CDR3 DNA reads as TGTGCCAGCAGCAAAGCGGGGGGGAAATACAATGAGCAGTTCTTC. As protein: CASSKAGGKYNEQFF.

The genes are TRBV7-2 and TRBJ2-7, with 10 bases matching TRBD1. CDR3 size: 14 residues. Germline CDR1 and CDR2: SGHTA and FQGNSA. Losses at the gene ends were 2 bases for V and 6 bases for J; bases not matched to a gene: 4. The CDR3 DNA reads as TGTGCCAGCAGCTTAAGACAGGGGGCTCGCGAGCAGTACTTC. It specifies CASSLRQGAREQYF. The whole variable domain, filled in from reference TRBV7-2 and TRBJ2-7, reads GAGVSQSPSNKVTEKGKDVELRCDPISGHTALYWYRQSLGQGLEFLIYFQGNSAPDKSGLPSDRFSAERTGGSVSTLTIQRTQQEDSAVYLCASSLRQGAREQYFGPGTRLTVT.

This sequence joins TRBV7-9 and TRBJ2-5; tentative D call: TRBD1 (5 bases). The CDR3 sequence is 14 residues long. Per germline, CDR1 SEHNR and CDR2 FQNEAQ (reference sequence). V was trimmed by 5 bases and J by 5 bases, leaving 15 bases between them. CDR3 in DNA: TGTGCCAGCAGCCCAGTATTTCCAGGGGAGACCCAGTACTTC. Its protein is CASSPVFPGETQYF.

V is TRBV5-4 and J is TRBJ1-4; D possibly corresponds to TRBD1 (5 bases). Germline V gene data show CDR1 as SGHNT and CDR2 as YYREEE (reference sequence). V lost 0 bases, J lost 8 bases, and 17 bases lay in between. The CDR3 spans 16 residues. The CDR3: CASSLAGGGSGEKLFF. In DNA, the CDR3 is TGTGCCAGCAGCTTGGCCGGGGGAGGGTCGGGGGAAAAACTGTTTTTT. Full variable domain (missing parts from reference TRBV5-4 and TRBJ1-4): ETGVTQSPTHLIKTRGQQVTLRCSSQSGHNTVSWYQQALGQGPQFIFQYYREEENGRGNFPPRFSGLQFPNYSSELNVNALELDDSALYLCASSLAGGGSGEKLFFGSGTQLSVL.

This CDR3 is CASSYSGEPYEQYF. Here the CDR3 DNA reads TGTGCCAGCAGTTACTCCGGGGAACCCTACGAGCAGTACTTC. This chain uses TRBV6-5 with TRBJ2-7; D perhaps matches TRBD2 (5 bases). Germline CDR1 is MNHEY and CDR2 is SVGAGI. With 0 bases removed from V and 2 bases from J, the gap between germline ends came to 8 bases. This CDR3 has 14 residues.

V usage is TRBV4-3 and J usage is TRBJ1-3; 7 bases map to TRBD1. V gave up 6 bases and J gave up 4 bases; unmatched junction bases: 24. Germline V lookup: CDR1 LGHNA, CDR2 YSLEER. The CDR3 totals 20 residues. The CDR3 nucleotides are TGCGCCAGCAGTCGGGCCCTCGACCGACGGGGTGACAGGGAAGGAAACACCATATATTTT. This translates into CASSRALDRRGDREGNTIYF.

J is TRBJ2-3 and V is TRBV19; D tentatively reads TRBD1 or TRBD2 (6 bases each). CDR1 LNHDA and CDR2 SQIVND come from the germline V gene (reference sequence). The CDR3 covers 15 residues. V was clipped by 2 bases and J by 3 bases, with 12 bases between them. CDR3 loop: CASSIPRGRTDTQYF. CDR3 DNA: TGTGCCAGTAGTATACCTCGGGGGCGGACAGATACGCAGTATTTT.

The chain is built from TRBV7-9 and TRBJ1-3; the D is unclear. Germline CDR1 is SEHNR and CDR2 is FQNEAQ (reference sequence). The CDR3 is made up of 15 amino acids. The ends were cut back, 1 base at V and 0 bases at J, with 7 bases in the middle. The CDR3 DNA follows: TGTGCCAGCAGCTTAGAGGGCGCCTCTGGAAACACCATATATTTT. Residues: CASSLEGASGNTIYF.

The chain carries TRBV27 and TRBJ1-3, with D possibly being TRBD1 (5 bases). Trimming left V 1 base short and J 0 bases short, with 13 bases between. CDR1 and CDR2 from the germline V gene are MNHEY and SMNVEV (reference sequence). The CDR3 runs to 17 residues. CDR3 amino acids: CASSLFAGGISGNTIYF. In DNA, the CDR3 is TGTGCCAGCAGTTTATTCGCGGGGGGGATCTCTGGAAACACCATATATTTT.

This chain joins TRBV10-3 and TRBJ2-5, with 12 bases fitting TRBD2. CDR1 is ENHRY and CDR2 is SYGVKD in the germline V gene. Germline trimming cut 0 bases from V and 4 bases from J; bases unmatched to any gene: 3. This CDR3 contains 16 residues. CDR3 DNA sequence: TGTGCCATCAGTGAGTCGAAGACTAGCGGGGGAGAGACCCAGTACTTC. Translation: CAISESKTSGGETQYF.

The table lists this clone with a count of one. The chain has TRBV6-5 and TRBJ1-5; tentative D call: TRBD1 (5 bases). Trimming cost V 6 bases and J 3 bases, with 15 bases left between them. This CDR3 comprises 15 residues. From germline, CDR1 is MNHEY and CDR2 SVGAGI. This chain's CDR3 is CASSAGNFNNQPQHF. CDR3 bases: TGTGCCAGCAGCGCAGGGAATTTTAACAATCAGCCCCAGCATTTT.

V is TRBV5-4 and J is TRBJ1-3; no clear D. The CDR3 totals 13 residues. V lost 4 bases and J 0 bases, leaving 5 bases between the germline ends. Germline lookup yields CDR1 SGHNT and CDR2 YYREEE (reference sequence). CDR3 sequence: CASSGGSGNTIYF. CDR3 coding DNA: TGTGCCAGCAGCGGAGGCTCTGGAAACACCATATATTTT.

The table lists this clone with a count of one. This chain joins TRBV13 and TRBJ2-7; TRBD2 matches at 11 bases. Trimming removed 5 bases from V and 5 bases from J; junction bases left unmatched: 5. The V gene's germline CDR1 is PRHDT and CDR2 FYEKMQ (reference sequence). This CDR3 spans 14 amino acids. CDR3 residues: CASSPTSGMDEQYF. The DNA of the CDR3 is TGTGCCAGCAGCCCGACTAGCGGGATGGACGAGCAGTACTTC.

The chain is built from TRBV27 and TRBJ2-2; D unresolved. The CDR3 length is 16 residues. From germline, CDR1 is MNHEY and CDR2 SMNVEV (reference sequence). V lost 1 base and J lost 0, with 9 bases in between. In DNA form, the CDR3 reads TGTGCCAGCAGTTTATTGTCCACCGCGAACACCGGGGAGCTGTTTTTT. It specifies CASSLLSTANTGELFF.

The rearrangement uses TRBV4-1 and TRBJ2-7; no definite D call. This CDR3 is 16 amino acids long. The V and J ends lost 0 bases and 1 base respectively, with 13 bases between them. CDR1 is MGHRA and CDR2 is YSYEKL in the germline V gene. This CDR3 reads CASSQDRVGGSYEQYF. DNA for the CDR3: TGCGCCAGCAGCCAAGATAGGGTTGGTGGGTCCTACGAGCAGTACTTC.

The rearrangement uses TRBV11-2 and TRBJ2-1; 7 nucleotides match TRBD2. This CDR3 has 14 residues. The V gene end was trimmed by 11 bases and the J gene end by 9 bases; junction bases not matched to a gene: 16. Germline V gives CDR1 SGHAT, CDR2 FQNNGV. The chain's CDR3 is CACLKASGPGEQFF. CDR3 nucleotides: TGTGCCTGCCTTAAAGCTAGCGGCCCAGGTGAGCAGTTCTTC. The full variable domain, rest sourced from reference TRBV11-2 and TRBJ2-1, is EAGVAQSPRYKIIEKRQSVAFWCNPISGHATLYWYQQILGQGPKLLIQFQNNGVVDDSQLPKDRFSAERLKGVDSTLKIQPAKLEDSAVYLCACLKASGPGEQFFGPGTRLTVL.

The chain combines TRBV28 with TRBJ1-2; 8 bases align to TRBD1. The germline V gene has CDR1 MDHEN and CDR2 SYDVKM. V was clipped by 4 bases and J by 8 bases; unmatched bases: 9. This CDR3 spans 14 amino acids. The CDR3 sequence is CASSSSDRGRGYTF. As DNA, the CDR3 is TGTGCCAGCAGTTCTTCTGACAGGGGAAGGGGCTACACCTTC.

This chain uses TRBV5-1 with TRBJ2-7; D is unclear. V was trimmed by 4 bases and J by 6 bases, leaving 20 bases between them. The CDR3 extends over 15 amino acids. Germline CDR1 reads SGHRS; CDR2 reads YFSETQ. The CDR3 spells CASSSSGPLHGEQYF. In DNA, the CDR3 is TGCGCCAGCAGCAGCTCCGGGCCACTTCATGGCGAGCAGTACTTC.

Worth noting for this clone: The same CDR3 is also encoded by other DNA sequences in this sample. The chain is built from TRBV9 and TRBJ2-3; D gene uncertain. Trimming took off 0 bases at V and 5 bases at J, with 1 base between the two ends. Germline V gene lookup returns CDR1 SGDLS and CDR2 YYNGEE. This CDR3 has 11 residues. The CDR3 protein is CASSVEDTQYF. In DNA form, the CDR3 reads TGTGCCAGCAGCGTAGAAGATACGCAGTATTTT.

This clone has more than one count but fewer than ten. Germline is not matched at one junction end, which may reflect a read error. The CDR3 reads CASSEALGQATF. CDR3 sequence (DNA): TGTGCCAGCAGTGAAGCGCTTGGACAGGCGACTTTT. V usage is TRBV6-1 and J usage is TRBJ1-4, with TRBD1 matching 7 bases. The CDR3 sequence is 12 residues long. Looked up from germline, CDR1 is MNHNS and CDR2 is SASEGT.

The rearrangement uses TRBV2 and TRBJ2-7; D may be TRBD2 (7 bases). Per the germline V gene, CDR1 is SNHLY and CDR2 is FYNNEI. Trimming shortened V by 2 bases and J by 2 bases, and 13 bases separated the two germline ends. The CDR3 contains 15 residues. CDR3 DNA sequence: TGTGCCAGCAGTGAAAGGAGGGGGGGAACCTACGAGCAGTACTTC. Protein sequence: CASSERRGGTYEQYF.